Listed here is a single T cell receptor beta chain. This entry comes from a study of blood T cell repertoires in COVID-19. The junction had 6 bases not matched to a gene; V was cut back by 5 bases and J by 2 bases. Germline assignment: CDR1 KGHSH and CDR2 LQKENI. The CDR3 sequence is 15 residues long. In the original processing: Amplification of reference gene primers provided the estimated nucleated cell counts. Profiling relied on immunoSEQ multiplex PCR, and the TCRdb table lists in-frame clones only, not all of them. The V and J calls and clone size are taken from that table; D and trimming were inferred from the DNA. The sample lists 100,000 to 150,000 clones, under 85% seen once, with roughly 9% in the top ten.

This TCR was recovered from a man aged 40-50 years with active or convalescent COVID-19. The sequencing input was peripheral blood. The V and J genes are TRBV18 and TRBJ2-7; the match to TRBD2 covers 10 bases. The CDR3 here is CASSTSGGAPYEQYF. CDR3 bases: TGTGCCAGCTCAACGAGCGGGGGGGCCCCCTACGAGCAGTACTTC. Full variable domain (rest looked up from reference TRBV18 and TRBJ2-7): NAGVMQNPRHLVRRRGQEARLRCSPMKGHSHVYWYRQLPEEGLKFMVYLQKENIIDESGMPKERFSAEFPKEGPSILRIQQVVRGDSAAYFCASSTSGGAPYEQYFGPGTRLTVT.